Here is one T cell receptor beta chain with its context. The antigen remains undetermined. This record belongs to a study of early T cells in non-severe SARS-CoV-2 infection. Study information: From unsorted whole blood, bulk RNA was sequenced, and the chains remained unpaired.

Study outcomes and limitations: Database matching using VDJdb favored anti-spike CD8 responses, with private and CD4 specificities left missing.

Attached unique molecular identifiers marked individual cDNA molecules. TCRdb re-called the 5' RACE reads with MiXCR, one entry per CDR3 protein. The sample lists 80,000 to 100,000 distinct CDR3 sequences; roughly 14% were seen once. The V and J ends lost 6 bases and 0 bases respectively, with 9 bases between them. CDR3 size: 14 residues. CDR1 and CDR2 from the germline V gene are SNHLY and FYNNEI. V and J are TRBV2 and TRBJ2-1, with D perhaps matching TRBD2 (6 bases). The sequenced material came from whole blood. The source of this sequence is an adult who was a healthcare worker with PCR-confirmed SARS-CoV-2 infection or an uninfected control (not recorded which). The CDR3, as DNA: TGTGCCAGCAGAGGGGACTTCTCCTACAATGAGCAGTTCTTC. Translation gives CASRGDFSYNEQFF. Filled out from reference TRBV2 and TRBJ2-1, the complete variable domain reads EPEVTQTPSHQVTQMGQEVILRCVPISNHLYFYWYRQILGQKVEFLVSFYNNEISEKSEIFDDQFSVERPDGSNFTLKIRSTKLEDSAMYFCASRGDFSYNEQFFGPGTRLTVL.